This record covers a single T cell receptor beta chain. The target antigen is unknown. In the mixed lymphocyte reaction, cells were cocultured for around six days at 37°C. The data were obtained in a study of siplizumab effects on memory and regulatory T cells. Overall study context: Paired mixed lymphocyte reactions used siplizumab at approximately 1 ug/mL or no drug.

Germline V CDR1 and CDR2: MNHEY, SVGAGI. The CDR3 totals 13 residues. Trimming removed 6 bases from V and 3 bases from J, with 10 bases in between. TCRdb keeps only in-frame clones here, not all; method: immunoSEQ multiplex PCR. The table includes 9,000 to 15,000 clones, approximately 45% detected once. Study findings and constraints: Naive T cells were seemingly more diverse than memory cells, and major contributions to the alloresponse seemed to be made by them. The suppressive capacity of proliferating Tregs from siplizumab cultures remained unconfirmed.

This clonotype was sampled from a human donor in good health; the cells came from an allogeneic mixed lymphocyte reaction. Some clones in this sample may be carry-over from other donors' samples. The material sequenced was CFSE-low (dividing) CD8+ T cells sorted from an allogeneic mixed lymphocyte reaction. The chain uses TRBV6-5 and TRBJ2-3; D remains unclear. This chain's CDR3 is CASSAPATDTQYF. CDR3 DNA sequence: TGTGCCAGCAGCGCCCCCGCGACAGATACGCAGTATTTT.